The 20 T cell receptor beta chains below all came from one sample that was sequenced in a study of beta chain features in type 1 diabetes (dated by TCRdb to between 2018 and 2020). Libraries were made using the immunoSEQ multiplex PCR assay. All of the isolated RNA was reverse transcribed with the High Capacity cDNA Reverse Transcription Kit, so expressed TCRB transcripts were sequenced. This is the immuneACCESS table as TCRdb keeps it, with only in-frame sequences that have V and J called. A part of the clones is gone; compared with another copy, unresolved V genes explain less than half, and the rest is unexplained. The sample records hundreds of thousands of clones, around 65% of which are singletons. Roughly 0.048% of the sample is taken by the ten largest. The sequencing sample was made of naive CD4+ T cells from blood. The sample's cell subset or site, from its label and the paper: true naive CD4+ T cells. The receptors shown here come from a young man in good health.

This clone appeared a few times. The chain recombines TRBV29-1 with TRBJ1-1; TRBD1 is a possible D gene (6 bases). Deletions cut 8 bases from V and 5 bases from J, with 12 bases between. Germline assignment: CDR1 SQVTM and CDR2 ANQGSEA. The CDR3 has 11 amino acids. CDR3 loop: CSTGAETEAFF. For the CDR3, the DNA is TGCAGCACGGGGGCTGAGACTGAAGCTTTCTTT.

This chain uses TRBV9 with TRBJ2-1; TRBD2 agrees at 8 bases. There are 16 residues in the CDR3. Losses at the gene ends were 4 bases for V and 2 bases for J; bases not matched to a gene: 8. CDR1 is SGDLS, CDR2 YYNGEE, per germline. The CDR3 bases are TGTGCCAGCAGCATCACTAGCGGAGGCACCTACAATGAGCAGTTCTTC. Translation gives CASSITSGGTYNEQFF.

This clone was found a few times. The J gene is TRBJ2-7, the V gene TRBV7-2, with D perhaps matching TRBD2 (5 bases). CDR3 length equals 15 residues. The V gene lost 2 bases and the J gene lost 5 bases, with 16 bases spanning the gap. Germline V gene sequence: CDR1 SGHTA, CDR2 FQGNSA. The CDR3 DNA reads as TGTGCCAGCAGCTTAAGCCCGGGGAATTACAACGAGCAGTACTTC. It codes for CASSLSPGNYNEQYF.

The chain combines TRBV4-2 with TRBJ2-5; D possibly corresponds to TRBD2 (6 bases). This CDR3 spans 17 amino acids. With 0 bases removed from V and 5 bases from J, the gap between germline ends came to 19 bases. Germline CDR1 reads LGHNA; CDR2 reads YNFKEQ. In nucleotides, the CDR3 is TGTGCCAGCAGCCAAGATATGGGAGGCTACTCCCGGGAGACCCAGTACTTC. Encoded protein: CASSQDMGGYSRETQYF.

The gene calls are TRBV7-9 and TRBJ2-1, with a tentative D call TRBD2 (5 bases). Trimming took off 5 bases at V and 3 bases at J, with 14 bases between the two ends. The CDR3 is made up of 15 amino acids. Per germline, CDR1 SEHNR and CDR2 FQNEAQ (reference sequence). The CDR3 coding sequence is TGTGCCAGCAGCCCTACTAGAGTGGGCTACAATGAGCAGTTCTTC. As protein: CASSPTRVGYNEQFF.

The V and J genes are TRBV4-2 and TRBJ1-2; D not certain. This CDR3 region has 13 residues. V was clipped by 0 bases and J by 4 bases, with 6 bases between them. Germline V gene data show CDR1 as LGHNA and CDR2 as YNFKEQ. The chain's CDR3 is CASSQDRSYGYTF. CDR3 bases: TGTGCCAGCAGCCAAGACAGGAGCTATGGCTACACCTTC.

The chain recombines TRBV30 with TRBJ1-1; D not certain. CDR3 length equals 13 residues. The V end lost 3 bases, the J end lost 6 bases, and 14 bases lay between the germline ends. CDR1 and CDR2 from the germline V gene are GTSNPN and SVGIG (reference sequence). CDR3 in amino acids: CAWSGSLVSEAFF. Here the CDR3 DNA reads TGTGCCTGGAGCGGCAGCTTGGTGTCTGAAGCTTTCTTT.

The V call is TRBV2, the J call TRBJ2-5, with TRBD2 matching 9 bases. The germline CDR1 and CDR2 sequences are SNHLY and FYNNEI. V trimming: 2 bases; J trimming: 5 bases; junction bases outside the gene matches: 6. The CDR3 totals 15 residues. The CDR3 region is CASSELRGGRETQYF. The CDR3 bases are TGTGCCAGCAGTGAATTGCGGGGGGGCCGGGAGACCCAGTACTTC.

This chain connects TRBV9 to TRBJ2-1; D uncertain. The CDR3 extends over 12 amino acids. V was clipped by 2 bases and J by 7 bases, with 7 bases between them. The germline gives CDR1 SGDLS, CDR2 YYNGEE. The CDR3 spells CASSVRWNEQFF. CDR3 sequence (DNA): TGTGCCAGCAGCGTGAGGTGGAATGAGCAGTTCTTC.

The rearrangement links TRBV2 to TRBJ2-5; D is possibly TRBD1 (6 bases). The ends were cut back, 9 bases at V and 3 bases at J, with 14 bases in the middle. Germline-derived CDR1 and CDR2 are SNHLY and FYNNEI. There are 13 residues in the CDR3. CDR3 in amino acids: CASLSGTKETQYF. CDR3 DNA: TGTGCCAGTCTTTCCGGGACAAAAGAGACCCAGTACTTC.

V is TRBV5-6 and J is TRBJ2-4, with D uncertain. Germline V CDR1 and CDR2: SGHDT, YYEEEE. V lost 5 bases and J 3 bases, leaving 9 bases between the germline ends. The CDR3 sequence is 13 residues long. DNA for the CDR3: TGTGCCAGCAGTGGGGTGGTCAAAAACATTCAGTACTTC. This encodes CASSGVVKNIQYF.

In this sample, this clone turned up a few times. The chain has TRBV2 and TRBJ2-5, with 13 bases matching TRBD2. The V gene's germline CDR1 is SNHLY and CDR2 FYNNEI. The CDR3 runs to 15 residues. V gave up 6 bases and J gave up 5 bases; unmatched junction bases: 6. The CDR3 DNA sequence: TGTGCCAGCAGGGGACTAGCGGGAATTTCGGAGACCCAGTACTTC. This codes for CASRGLAGISETQYF.

This clone has a single count. This rearrangement joins TRBV6-5 to TRBJ2-3, with 7 bases fitting TRBD1. The length of the CDR3 is 14 residues. Trimming removed 6 bases from V and 1 base from J; junction bases left unmatched: 4. From germline, CDR1 is MNHEY and CDR2 SVGAGI. The CDR3 coding sequence is TGTGCCAGCAGCCGGGACAGCCGCACAGATACGCAGTATTTT. Protein product: CASSRDSRTDTQYF.

The rearrangement uses TRBV30 and TRBJ1-2; D uncertain. The length of the CDR3 is 14 residues. V was shortened by 0 bases and J by 6 bases, with 14 bases between the two germline ends. Germline CDR1 reads GTSNPN; CDR2 reads SVGIG (reference sequence). The CDR3 DNA follows: TGTGCCTGGAGTGTACGGCGGATCGACCATGGCTACACCTTC. This sequence encodes CAWSVRRIDHGYTF. Based on the CDR3 plus reference TRBV30 and TRBJ1-2, the full variable domain is SQTIHQWPATLVQPVGSPLSLECTVEGTSNPNLYWYRQAAGRGLQLLFYSVGIGQISSEVPQNLSASRPQDRQFILSSKKLLLSDSGFYLCAWSVRRIDHGYTFGSGTRLTVV.

As concerns this clone: A junction boundary mismatches the germline segment, possibly from a read error. The chain employs TRBV7-2 and TRBJ2-3, with 12 bases that match TRBD2. From germline, CDR1 is SGHTA and CDR2 FQGNSA. CDR3 size: 14 residues. The CDR3 loop is CASSLAGGGDTQYF. The CDR3 coding sequence is TGTGCCAGCAGCCTAGCGGGAGGGGGAGATACGCAGTATTTT.

This CDR3 is CASSQGVRETQYF. DNA for the CDR3: TGTGCCAGCAGCCAAGGAGTCCGAGAGACCCAGTACTTC. The rearrangement links TRBV4-2 to TRBJ2-5; D is unclear. This CDR3 is 13 amino acids long. V lost 1 base, J lost 4 bases, and 7 bases lay in between. The germline V gene has CDR1 LGHNA and CDR2 YNFKEQ.

The V gene is TRBV29-1, the J gene TRBJ2-3; no clear D. Germline lookup yields CDR1 SQVTM and CDR2 ANQGSEA. The germline V and J ends were trimmed by 7 bases and 4 bases, with 12 bases remaining between them. The CDR3 covers 12 residues. CDR3 protein: CSGRKSPDTQYF. In nucleotides, the CDR3 is TGCAGCGGTCGGAAGTCTCCAGATACGCAGTATTTT.

CDR3 DNA sequence: TGTGCCAGCAGCTTGGACAGGGCCGGGAGAGAGCAGTACTTC. This sequence encodes CASSLDRAGREQYF. The V and J genes are TRBV5-6 and TRBJ2-7; D might be TRBD1 or TRBD2, each matching 6 bases. CDR3 length equals 14 residues. Germline V gives CDR1 SGHDT, CDR2 YYEEEE. V was clipped by 0 bases and J by 7 bases, with 14 bases between them. The full variable domain, completed using reference TRBV5-6 and TRBJ2-7, is DAGVTQSPTHLIKTRGQQVTLRCSPKSGHDTVSWYQQALGQGPQFIFQYYEEEERQRGNFPDRFSGHQFPNYSSELNVNALLLGDSALYLCASSLDRAGREQYFGPGTRLTVT.

This clone was counted between two and nine times. V is TRBV10-3 and J is TRBJ2-3; 7 bases fit TRBD2. Germline CDR1 ENHRY, CDR2 SYGVKD. Trimming at V came to 7 bases and at J to 2 bases, leaving 6 bases not matched to a gene. The CDR3 contains 14 residues. This CDR3 reads CAINQAGNTDTQYF. In DNA, the CDR3 is TGTGCCATCAACCAAGCGGGGAACACAGATACGCAGTATTTT.

The V and J genes are TRBV5-1 and TRBJ1-1; D unresolved. Germline lookup yields CDR1 SGHRS and CDR2 YFSETQ. Trimming took 4 bases from V and 1 from J, leaving 8 bases between them. The CDR3 is 13 residues long. DNA for the CDR3: TGCGCCAGCAGCCGGGCGGAGAACACTGAAGCTTTCTTT. Encoded protein: CASSRAENTEAFF.